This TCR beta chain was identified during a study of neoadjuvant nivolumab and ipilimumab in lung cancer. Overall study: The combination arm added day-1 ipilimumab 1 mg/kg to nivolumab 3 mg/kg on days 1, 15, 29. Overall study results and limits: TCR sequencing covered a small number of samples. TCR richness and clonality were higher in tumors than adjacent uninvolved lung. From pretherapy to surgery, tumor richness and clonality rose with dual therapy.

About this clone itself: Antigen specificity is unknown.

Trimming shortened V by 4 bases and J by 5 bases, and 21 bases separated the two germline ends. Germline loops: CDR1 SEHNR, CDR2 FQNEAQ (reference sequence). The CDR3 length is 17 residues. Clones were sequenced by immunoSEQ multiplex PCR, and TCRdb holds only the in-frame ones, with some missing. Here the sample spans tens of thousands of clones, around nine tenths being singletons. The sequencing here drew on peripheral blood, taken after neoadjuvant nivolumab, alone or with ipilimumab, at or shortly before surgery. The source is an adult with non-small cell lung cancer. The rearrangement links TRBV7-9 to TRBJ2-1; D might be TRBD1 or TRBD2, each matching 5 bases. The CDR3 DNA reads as TGTGCCAGCAGCTCCGAACTAGGGGCCGGGTGGAACAATGAGCAGTTCTTC. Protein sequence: CASSSELGAGWNNEQFF.